The 9 T cell receptor beta chains reported below all come from one sample, sequenced in a study of post-analysis software for immune sequencing data. Study-wide points: The study found TRBV5-6, TRBV5-1 and TRBV20-1 among a few TRBV segments more frequent in patients than controls.

Unique molecular identifiers were present in the TCR beta cDNA libraries. One entry per CDR3 protein, called by TCRdb with MiXCR from the PCR reads. This table has roughly 410,000 distinct CDR3 sequences, roughly 38% appearing once. For these receptors, no antigen is known. Sequenced sample: blood. The origin of the receptors is a girl aged 10-17 years with multiple sclerosis.

V usage is TRBV12-3 or TRBV12-4 and J usage is TRBJ2-3, with 11 bases aligning to TRBD2. The trim removed 6 bases at V and 3 bases at J, leaving 8 bases unmatched. The CDR3 runs to 16 residues. The CDR3 region is CASSPPTSGVTDTQYF. The CDR3 bases are TGTGCCAGCAGCCCTCCGACTAGCGGGGTGACAGATACGCAGTATTTT.

There are a few counts of this clonotype. The chain recombines TRBV5-1 with TRBJ1-5, with D possibly matching TRBD1 (5 bases). V lost 0 bases and J lost 4, with 11 bases in between. From germline, CDR1 is SGHRS and CDR2 YFSETQ. The CDR3 consists of 15 residues. CDR3 loop: CASSLGQPTNQPQHF. For the CDR3, the DNA is TGCGCCAGCAGCTTGGGACAGCCAACTAATCAGCCCCAGCATTTT.

The chain recombines TRBV4-2 with TRBJ2-3; 9 positions agree with TRBD2. V lost 0 bases and J lost 2; bases outside the gene matches: 6. This CDR3 contains 17 residues. CDR1 is LGHNA and CDR2 is YNFKEQ in the germline V gene. This chain's CDR3 is CASSQDPRGGFTDTQYF. DNA for the CDR3: TGTGCCAGCAGCCAAGACCCGCGGGGGGGGTTCACAGATACGCAGTATTTT.

This rearrangement joins TRBV7-2 to TRBJ1-5, with D possibly matching TRBD1 (5 bases). CDR1 SGHTA and CDR2 FQGNSA come from the germline V gene. Trimming stripped 0 bases from V and 6 bases from J, with 15 bases between. CDR3 length equals 16 residues. CDR3 coding DNA: TGTGCCAGCAGCTTAGCGCTAGGAGGGGTTGGTCAGCCCCAGCATTTT. Its protein product is CASSLALGGVGQPQHF. The full variable domain, rest sourced from reference TRBV7-2 and TRBJ1-5, is GAGVSQSPSNKVTEKGKDVELRCDPISGHTALYWYRQSLGQGLEFLIYFQGNSAPDKSGLPSDRFSAERTGGSVSTLTIQRTQQEDSAVYLCASSLALGGVGQPQHFGDGTRLSIL.

J is TRBJ1-2 and V is TRBV18; D call uncertain. The V end lost 6 bases, the J end lost 1 base, and 15 bases lay between the germline ends. There are 15 residues in the CDR3. Germline CDR1 reads KGHSH; CDR2 reads LQKENI. DNA of the CDR3: TGTGCCAGCTCCCCAAGCGGGTCCGTTAACTATGGCTACACCTTC. This translates into CASSPSGSVNYGYTF.

This clonotype was detected only once. The rearrangement links TRBV7-3 to TRBJ1-2; D is uncertain. Trimming stripped 2 bases from V and 0 bases from J, with 7 bases between. Per germline, CDR1 SGHTA and CDR2 FQGTGA. The CDR3 is made up of 14 amino acids. CDR3: CASSLYGSNYGYTF. CDR3 nucleotides: TGTGCCAGCAGCTTATATGGGTCTAACTATGGCTACACCTTC.

The J gene is TRBJ2-7, the V gene TRBV20-1; D might be TRBD1 (6 bases). The V end was cut by 3 bases, the J end by 0 bases, with 9 bases between. The CDR3 has 13 residues. The germline gives CDR1 DFQATT, CDR2 SNEGSKA (reference sequence). The CDR3 sequence is CSARDSFSYEQYF. The CDR3 bases are TGCAGTGCTAGGGACAGTTTCTCCTACGAGCAGTACTTC.

The genes are TRBV12-3 or TRBV12-4 and TRBJ2-6; 8 bases fit TRBD2. This CDR3 region has 16 residues. With 8 bases clipped from V and 0 bases from J, the junction kept 6 bases outside the gene matches. CDR3 sequence (DNA): TGTGCCAGCCGGGGGGGGCTTAGCTCTGGGGCCAACGTCCTGACTTTC. Its protein is CASRGGLSSGANVLTF.

This CDR3 reads CAISPGAGVNNEQFF. The CDR3 region has the DNA TGTGCCATCAGCCCCGGGGCGGGGGTCAACAATGAGCAGTTCTTC. J is TRBJ2-1 and V is TRBV10-3; 7 bases agree with TRBD2. CDR3 length equals 15 residues. The trim removed 6 bases at V and 5 bases at J, leaving 10 bases unmatched. Germline V gene lookup returns CDR1 ENHRY and CDR2 SYGVKD.